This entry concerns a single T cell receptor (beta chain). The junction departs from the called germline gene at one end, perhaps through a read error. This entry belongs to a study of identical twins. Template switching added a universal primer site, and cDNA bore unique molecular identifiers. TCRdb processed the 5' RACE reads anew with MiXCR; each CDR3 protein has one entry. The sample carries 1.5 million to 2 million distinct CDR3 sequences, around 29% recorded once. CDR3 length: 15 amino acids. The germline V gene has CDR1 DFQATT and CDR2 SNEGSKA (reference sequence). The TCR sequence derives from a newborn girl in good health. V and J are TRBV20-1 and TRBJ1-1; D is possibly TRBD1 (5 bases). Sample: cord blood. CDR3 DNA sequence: TGCAGCGCTAGGTGGGGCAGTCCTATGAACACTGAAGCTTTCTTT. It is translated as CSARWGSPMNTEAFF.